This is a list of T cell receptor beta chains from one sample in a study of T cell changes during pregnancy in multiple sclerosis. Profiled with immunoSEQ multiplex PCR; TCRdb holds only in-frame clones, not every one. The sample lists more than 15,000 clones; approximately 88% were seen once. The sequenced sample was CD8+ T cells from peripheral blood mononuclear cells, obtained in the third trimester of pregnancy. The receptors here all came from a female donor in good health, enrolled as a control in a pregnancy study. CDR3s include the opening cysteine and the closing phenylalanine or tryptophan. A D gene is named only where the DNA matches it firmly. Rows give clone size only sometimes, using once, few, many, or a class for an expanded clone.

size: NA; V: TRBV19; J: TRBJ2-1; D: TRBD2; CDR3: CASDFGRSFYNEQFF; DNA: TGTGCCAGTGACTTCGGGAGGTCGTTCTACAATGAGCAGTTCTTC
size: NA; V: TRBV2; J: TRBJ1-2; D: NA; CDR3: CASSGSRTEGILGYTF; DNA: TGTGCCAGCTCTGGATCTCGGACCGAGGGTATTTTGGGCTACACCTTC
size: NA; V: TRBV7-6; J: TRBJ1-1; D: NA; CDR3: CASSLDLGGMNTEAFF; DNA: TGTGCCAGCAGCTTAGATTTAGGGGGTATGAACACTGAAGCTTTCTTT
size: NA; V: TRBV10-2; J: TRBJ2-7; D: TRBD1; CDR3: CASSELGQGDYEQYF; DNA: TGCGCCAGCAGTGAGCTGGGACAGGGGGACTACGAGCAGTACTTC
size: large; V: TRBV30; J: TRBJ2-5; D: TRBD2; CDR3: CAWDGTSETQYF; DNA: TGTGCCTGGGACGGGACTAGTGAGACCCAGTACTTC
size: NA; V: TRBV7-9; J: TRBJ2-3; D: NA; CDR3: CASSLDEGWVRDTQYF; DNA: TGTGCCAGCAGCTTAGATGAGGGTTGGGTCCGCGATACGCAGTATTTT
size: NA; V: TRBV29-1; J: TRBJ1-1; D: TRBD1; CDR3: CSSEDRGNTEAFF; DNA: TGCAGCTCCGAGGACAGGGGGAACACTGAAGCTTTCTTT
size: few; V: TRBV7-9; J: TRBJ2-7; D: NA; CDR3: CASRYLRDTLTYEQYF; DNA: TGTGCCAGCAGATATCTCCGGGACACCTTGACCTACGAGCAGTACTTC
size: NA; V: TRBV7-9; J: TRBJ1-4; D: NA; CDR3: CASRDSATNEKLFF; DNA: TGTGCCAGCAGGGACAGTGCAACTAATGAAAAACTGTTTTTT
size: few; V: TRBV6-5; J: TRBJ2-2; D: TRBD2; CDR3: CASSYATSGSTGELFF; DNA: TGTGCCAGCAGTTACGCGACTAGCGGGAGTACCGGGGAGCTGTTTTTT
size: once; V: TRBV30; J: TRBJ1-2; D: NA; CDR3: CAWSVGGADGYTF; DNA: TGTGCCTGGAGTGTCGGGGGGGCGGACGGCTACACCTTC
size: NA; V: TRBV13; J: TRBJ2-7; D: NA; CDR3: CASSQGGQTYEQYF; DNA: TGTGCCAGCAGCCAGGGGGGACAAACCTACGAGCAGTACTTC
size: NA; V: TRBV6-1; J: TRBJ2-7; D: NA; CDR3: CASSESNMVYEQYF; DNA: TGTGCCAGCAGTGAGAGTAATATGGTGTACGAGCAGTACTTC
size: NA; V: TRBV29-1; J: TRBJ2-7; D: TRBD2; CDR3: CSVLAGGRYEQYF; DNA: TGCAGCGTCCTAGCGGGAGGACGGTACGAGCAGTACTTC
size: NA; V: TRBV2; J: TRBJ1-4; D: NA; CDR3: CASSDGDSEKLFF; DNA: TGTGCCAGCTCCGATGGTGACAGTGAAAAACTGTTTTTT
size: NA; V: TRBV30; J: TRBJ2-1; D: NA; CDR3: CAWSSHTANPAYNEQFF; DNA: TGTGCCTGGAGTTCACATACAGCCAATCCCGCTTACAATGAGCAGTTCTTC
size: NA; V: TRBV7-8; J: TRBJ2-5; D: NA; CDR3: CASSLWGGETQYF; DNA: TGTGCCAGCAGCCTCTGGGGGGGCGAGACCCAGTACTTC
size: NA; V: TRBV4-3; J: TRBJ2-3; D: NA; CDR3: CASSQVLPFEDTQYF; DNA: TGCGCCAGCAGCCAAGTGCTGCCCTTCGAGGATACGCAGTATTTT
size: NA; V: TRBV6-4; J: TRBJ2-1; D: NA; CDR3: CASSPRGSNNEQFF; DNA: TGTGCCAGCAGTCCTCGGGGGAGTAACAATGAGCAGTTCTTC
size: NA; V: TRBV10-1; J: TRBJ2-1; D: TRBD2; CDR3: CASSEHPPILATGGEQFF; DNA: TGCGCCAGCAGTGAGCATCCCCCCATCCTAGCGACGGGGGGTGAGCAGTTCTTC
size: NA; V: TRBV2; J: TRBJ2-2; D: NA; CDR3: CASSANTGELFF; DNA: TGTGCCAGCAGCGCGAACACCGGGGAGCTGTTTTTT
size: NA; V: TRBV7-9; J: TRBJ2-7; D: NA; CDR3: CASSLGVTSREEQYF; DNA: TGTGCCAGCAGCTTAGGCGTCACTTCTCGGGAAGAGCAGTACTTC
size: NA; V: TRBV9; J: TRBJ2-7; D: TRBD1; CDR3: CASSGRPGTGPHEQYF; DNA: TGTGCCAGCAGCGGACGCCCCGGGACAGGGCCCCACGAGCAGTACTTC
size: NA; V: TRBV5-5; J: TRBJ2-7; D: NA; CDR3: CASSWMGADYEQYF; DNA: TGTGCCAGCAGCTGGATGGGGGCAGACTACGAGCAGTACTTC
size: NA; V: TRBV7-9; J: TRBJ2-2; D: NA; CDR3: CASSPQTRGRDTGELFF; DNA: TGTGCCAGCAGCCCTCAGACCAGGGGAAGGGACACCGGGGAGCTGTTTTTT
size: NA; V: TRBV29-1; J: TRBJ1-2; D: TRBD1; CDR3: CSVEVTGEEGYTF; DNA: TGCAGCGTTGAGGTTACAGGGGAGGAAGGCTACACCTTC
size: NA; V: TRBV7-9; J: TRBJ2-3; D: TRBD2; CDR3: CASSELAGGTDTQYF; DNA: TGTGCCAGCAGCGAACTAGCGGGGGGCACAGATACGCAGTATTTT
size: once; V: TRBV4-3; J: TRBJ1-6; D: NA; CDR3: CASSQVTENSPLHF; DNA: TGCGCCAGCAGCCAAGTTACTGAGAATTCACCCCTCCACTTT
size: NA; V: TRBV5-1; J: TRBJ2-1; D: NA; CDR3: CASSGSAVQFF; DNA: TGCGCCAGCAGCGGGTCAGCGGTACAGTTCTTC
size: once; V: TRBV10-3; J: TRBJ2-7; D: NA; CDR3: CAISLAETGTYEQYF; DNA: TGTGCCATCAGTCTCGCCGAGACGGGGACCTACGAGCAGTACTTC
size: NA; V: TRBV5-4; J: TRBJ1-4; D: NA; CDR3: CASSYGQSATNEKLFF; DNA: TGTGCCAGCAGCTACGGACAGTCGGCAACTAATGAAAAACTGTTTTTT
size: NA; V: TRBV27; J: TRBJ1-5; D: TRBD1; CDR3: CASSPRQGSGQPQHF; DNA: TGTGCCAGCAGCCCCCGACAGGGTTCAGGTCAGCCCCAGCATTTT
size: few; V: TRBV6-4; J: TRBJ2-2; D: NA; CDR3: CASSDSTDTGELFF; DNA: TGTGCCAGCAGTGACTCCACGGACACCGGGGAGCTGTTTTTT
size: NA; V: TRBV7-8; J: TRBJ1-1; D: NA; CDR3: CASSLSDFENTEAFF; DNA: TGTGCCAGCAGCTTATCTGACTTCGAGAACACTGAAGCTTTCTTT
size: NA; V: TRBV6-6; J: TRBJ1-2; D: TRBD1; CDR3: CASSYAGQEREHRYTF; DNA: TGTGCCAGCAGTTATGCGGGACAGGAGAGGGAACATCGCTACACCTTC
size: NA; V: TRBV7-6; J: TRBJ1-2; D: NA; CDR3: CASSLGPDWAYGYTF; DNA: TGTGCCAGCAGCTTAGGGCCGGACTGGGCCTATGGCTACACCTTC
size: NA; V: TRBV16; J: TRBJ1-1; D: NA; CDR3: CASSQLNSNTEAFF; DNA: TGTGCCAGCAGCCAATTGAACAGTAACACTGAAGCTTTCTTT
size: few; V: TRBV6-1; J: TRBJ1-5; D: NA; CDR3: CASSESGDNQPQHF; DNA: TGTGCCAGCAGTGAAAGCGGAGATAATCAGCCCCAGCATTTT
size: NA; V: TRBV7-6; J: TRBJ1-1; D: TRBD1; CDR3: CASSPQGAPEAFF; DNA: TGTGCCAGCAGCCCTCAGGGGGCCCCTGAAGCTTTCTTT
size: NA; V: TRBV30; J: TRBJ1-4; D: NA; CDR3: CAWSVLVSTTTNEKLFF; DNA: TGTGCCTGGAGTGTACTAGTCTCTACCACAACTAATGAAAAACTGTTTTTT
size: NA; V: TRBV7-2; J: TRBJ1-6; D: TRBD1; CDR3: CASRQTGGTSSYNSPLHF; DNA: TGTGCCAGCAGACAAACAGGGGGAACCAGCTCCTATAATTCACCCCTCCACTTT
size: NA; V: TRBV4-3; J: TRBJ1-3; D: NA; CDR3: CASSQDREGSGNTIYF; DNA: TGCGCCAGCAGCCAAGATCGTGAGGGCTCTGGAAACACCATATATTTT
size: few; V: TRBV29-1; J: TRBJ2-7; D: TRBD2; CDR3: CSVVAGGPYEQYF; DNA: TGCAGCGTTGTAGCGGGAGGGCCCTACGAGCAGTACTTC
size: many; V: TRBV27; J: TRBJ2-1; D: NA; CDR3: CASSLGSAGNEQFF; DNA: TGTGCCAGCAGTTTGGGCTCGGCCGGAAATGAGCAGTTCTTC
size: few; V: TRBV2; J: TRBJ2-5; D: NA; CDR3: CASSGSGEGEGSETQYF; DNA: TGTGCCAGCAGTGGCTCCGGGGAGGGGGAGGGTTCGGAGACCCAGTACTTC
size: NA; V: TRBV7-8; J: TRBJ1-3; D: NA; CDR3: CASSPWTDFSGNTIYF; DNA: TGTGCCAGCAGCCCTTGGACAGACTTCTCTGGAAACACCATATATTTT